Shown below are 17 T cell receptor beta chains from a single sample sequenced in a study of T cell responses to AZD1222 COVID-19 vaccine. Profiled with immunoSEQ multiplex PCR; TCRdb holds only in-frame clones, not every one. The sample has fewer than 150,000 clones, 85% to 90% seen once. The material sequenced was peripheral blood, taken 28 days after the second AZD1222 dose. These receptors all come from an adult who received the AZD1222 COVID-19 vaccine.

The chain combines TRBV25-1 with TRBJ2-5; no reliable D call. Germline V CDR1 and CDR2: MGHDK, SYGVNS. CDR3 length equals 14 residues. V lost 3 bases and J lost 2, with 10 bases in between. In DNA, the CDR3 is TGTGCCAGCAGTGACCCTCGGCGACAAGAGACCCAGTACTTC. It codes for CASSDPRRQETQYF.

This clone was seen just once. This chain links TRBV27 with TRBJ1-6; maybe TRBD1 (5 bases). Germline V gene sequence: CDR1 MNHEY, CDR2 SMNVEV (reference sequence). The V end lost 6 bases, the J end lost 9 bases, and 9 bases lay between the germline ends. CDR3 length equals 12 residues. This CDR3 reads CASSLGVSPLHF. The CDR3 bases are TGTGCCAGCAGCTTAGGGGTTTCACCCCTCCACTTT.

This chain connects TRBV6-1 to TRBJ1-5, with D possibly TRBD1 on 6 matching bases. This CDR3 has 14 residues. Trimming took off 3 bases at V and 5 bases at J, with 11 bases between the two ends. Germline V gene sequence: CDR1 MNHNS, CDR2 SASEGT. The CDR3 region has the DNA TGTGCCAGCAGTGAGGGGGGGCGAGATCAGCCCCAGCATTTT. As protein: CASSEGGRDQPQHF.

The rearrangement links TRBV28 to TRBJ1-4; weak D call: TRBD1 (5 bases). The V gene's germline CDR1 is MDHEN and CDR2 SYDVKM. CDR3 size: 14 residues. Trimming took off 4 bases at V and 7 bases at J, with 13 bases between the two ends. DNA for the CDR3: TGTGCCAGCAGTTACGGGGGTCCGGGTGAAAAACTGTTTTTT. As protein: CASSYGGPGEKLFF.

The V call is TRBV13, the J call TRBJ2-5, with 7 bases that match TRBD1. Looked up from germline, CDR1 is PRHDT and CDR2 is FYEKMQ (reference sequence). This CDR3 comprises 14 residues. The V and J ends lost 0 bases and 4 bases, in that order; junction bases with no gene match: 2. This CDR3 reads CASSLGRGRETQYF. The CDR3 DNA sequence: TGTGCCAGCAGCTTAGGTAGGGGGCGAGAGACCCAGTACTTC.

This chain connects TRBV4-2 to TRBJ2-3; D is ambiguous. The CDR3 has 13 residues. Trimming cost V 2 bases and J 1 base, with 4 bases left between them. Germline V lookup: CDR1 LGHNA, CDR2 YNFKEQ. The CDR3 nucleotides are TGTGCCAGCAGCCAAAGCGGCACAGATACGCAGTATTTT. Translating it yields CASSQSGTDTQYF.

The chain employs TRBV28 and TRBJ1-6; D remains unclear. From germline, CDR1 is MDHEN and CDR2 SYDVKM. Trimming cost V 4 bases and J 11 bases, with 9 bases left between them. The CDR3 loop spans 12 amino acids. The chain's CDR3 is CASSSAPAPLHF. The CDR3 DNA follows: TGTGCCAGCAGTTCGGCGCCGGCACCCCTCCACTTT.

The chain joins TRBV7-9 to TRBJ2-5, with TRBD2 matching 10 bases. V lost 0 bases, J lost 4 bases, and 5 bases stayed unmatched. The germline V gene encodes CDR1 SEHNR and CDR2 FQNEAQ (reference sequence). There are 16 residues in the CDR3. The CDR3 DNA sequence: TGTGCCAGCAGCTTAGCGCTAGCGGGAGTAGGAGAGACCCAGTACTTC. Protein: CASSLALAGVGETQYF.

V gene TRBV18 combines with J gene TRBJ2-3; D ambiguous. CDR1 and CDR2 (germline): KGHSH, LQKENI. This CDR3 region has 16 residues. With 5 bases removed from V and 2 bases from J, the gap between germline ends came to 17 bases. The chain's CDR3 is CASSSGRGVNTDTQYF. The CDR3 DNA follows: TGTGCCAGCTCATCGGGTCGAGGAGTGAACACAGATACGCAGTATTTT.

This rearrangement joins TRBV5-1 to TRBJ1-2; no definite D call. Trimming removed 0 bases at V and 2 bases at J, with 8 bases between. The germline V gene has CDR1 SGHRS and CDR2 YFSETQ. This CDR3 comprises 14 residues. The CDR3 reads CASSLVTENYGYTF. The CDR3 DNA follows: TGCGCCAGCAGCTTGGTGACCGAAAACTATGGCTACACCTTC.

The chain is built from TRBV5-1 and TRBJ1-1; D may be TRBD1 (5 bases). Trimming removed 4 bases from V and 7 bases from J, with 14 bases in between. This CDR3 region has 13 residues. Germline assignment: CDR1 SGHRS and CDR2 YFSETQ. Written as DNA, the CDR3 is TGCGCCAGCAGCGCCGAGGGGACTTATGAAGCTTTCTTT. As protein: CASSAEGTYEAFF.

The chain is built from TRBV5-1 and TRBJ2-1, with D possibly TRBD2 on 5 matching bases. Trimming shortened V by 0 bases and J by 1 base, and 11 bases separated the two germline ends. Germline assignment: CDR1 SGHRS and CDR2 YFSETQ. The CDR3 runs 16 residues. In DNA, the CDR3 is TGCGCCAGCAGCTTGGGACTCCCGGGATCCTACAATGAGCAGTTCTTC. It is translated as CASSLGLPGSYNEQFF.

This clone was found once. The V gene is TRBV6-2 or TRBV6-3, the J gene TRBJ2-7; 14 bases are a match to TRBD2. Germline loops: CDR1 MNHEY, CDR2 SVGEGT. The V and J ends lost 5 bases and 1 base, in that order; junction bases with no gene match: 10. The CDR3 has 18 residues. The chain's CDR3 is CASSGPGLAGVFSYEQYF. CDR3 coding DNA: TGTGCCAGCAGTGGGCCGGGACTAGCGGGAGTCTTTTCCTACGAGCAGTACTTC.

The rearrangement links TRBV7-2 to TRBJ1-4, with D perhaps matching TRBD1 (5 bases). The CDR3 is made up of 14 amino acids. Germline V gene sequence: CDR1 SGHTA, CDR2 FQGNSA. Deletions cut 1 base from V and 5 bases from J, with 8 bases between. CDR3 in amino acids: CASSLEAGNEKLFF. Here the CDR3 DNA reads TGTGCCAGCAGCTTAGAGGCAGGGAATGAAAAACTGTTTTTT.

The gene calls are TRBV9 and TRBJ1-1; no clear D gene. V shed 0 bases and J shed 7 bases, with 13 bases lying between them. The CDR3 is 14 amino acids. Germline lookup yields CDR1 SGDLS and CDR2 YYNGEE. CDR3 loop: CASSVVATEGEAFF. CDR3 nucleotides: TGTGCCAGCAGCGTAGTCGCAACTGAGGGTGAAGCTTTCTTT.

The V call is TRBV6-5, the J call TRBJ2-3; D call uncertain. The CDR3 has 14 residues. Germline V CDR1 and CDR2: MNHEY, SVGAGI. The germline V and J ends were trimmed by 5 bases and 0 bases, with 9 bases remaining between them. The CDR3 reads CASSRQPSTDTQYF. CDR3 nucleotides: TGTGCCAGCAGTCGTCAGCCTAGCACAGATACGCAGTATTTT.

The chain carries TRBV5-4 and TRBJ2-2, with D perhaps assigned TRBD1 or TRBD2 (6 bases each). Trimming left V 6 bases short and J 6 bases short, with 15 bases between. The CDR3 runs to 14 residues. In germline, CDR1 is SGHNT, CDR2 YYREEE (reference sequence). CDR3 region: CASTERGRSGELFF. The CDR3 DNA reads TGTGCCAGCACCGAGAGGGGGAGGTCCGGGGAGCTGTTTTTT.